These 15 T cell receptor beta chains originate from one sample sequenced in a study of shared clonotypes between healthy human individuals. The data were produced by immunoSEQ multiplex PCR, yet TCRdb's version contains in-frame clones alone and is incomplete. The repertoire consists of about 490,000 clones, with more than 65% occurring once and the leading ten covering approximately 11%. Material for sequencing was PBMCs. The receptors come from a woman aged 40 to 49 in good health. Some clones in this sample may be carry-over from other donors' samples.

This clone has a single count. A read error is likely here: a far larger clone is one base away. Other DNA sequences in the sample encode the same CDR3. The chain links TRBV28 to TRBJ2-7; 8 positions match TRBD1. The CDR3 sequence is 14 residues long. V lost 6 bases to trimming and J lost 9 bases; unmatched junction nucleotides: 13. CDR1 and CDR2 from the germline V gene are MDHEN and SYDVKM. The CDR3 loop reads CASSPGTGGSRQYF. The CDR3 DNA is TGTGCCAGCAGCCCCGGTACAGGGGGTTCGCGGCAGTACTTC.

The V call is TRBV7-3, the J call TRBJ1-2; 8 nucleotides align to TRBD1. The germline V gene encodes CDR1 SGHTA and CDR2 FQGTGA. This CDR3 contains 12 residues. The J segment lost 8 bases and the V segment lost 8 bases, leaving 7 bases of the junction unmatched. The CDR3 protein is CASGPTGAGYTF. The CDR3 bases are TGTGCCAGCGGCCCGACAGGGGCCGGCTACACCTTC.

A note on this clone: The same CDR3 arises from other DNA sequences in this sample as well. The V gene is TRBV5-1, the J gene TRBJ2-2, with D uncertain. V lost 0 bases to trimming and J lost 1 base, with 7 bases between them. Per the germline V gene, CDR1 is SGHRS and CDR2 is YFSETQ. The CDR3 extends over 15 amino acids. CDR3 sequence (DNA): TGCGCCAGCAGCTTGGACATAGGGAACACCGGGGAGCTGTTTTTT. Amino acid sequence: CASSLDIGNTGELFF.

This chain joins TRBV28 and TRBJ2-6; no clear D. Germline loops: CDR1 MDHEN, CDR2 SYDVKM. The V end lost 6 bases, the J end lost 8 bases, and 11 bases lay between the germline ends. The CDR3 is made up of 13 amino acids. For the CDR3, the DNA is TGTGCCAGCAGCGCACAGTTTCCCAACGTCCTGACTTTC. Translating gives CASSAQFPNVLTF.

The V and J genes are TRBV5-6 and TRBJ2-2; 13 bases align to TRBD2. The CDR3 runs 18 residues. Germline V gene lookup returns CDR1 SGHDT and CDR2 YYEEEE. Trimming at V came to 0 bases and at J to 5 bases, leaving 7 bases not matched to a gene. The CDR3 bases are TGTGCCAGCAGCTTGGGGGGCGCGGGACTAGCGGGGACCGGGGAGCTGTTTTTT. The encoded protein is CASSLGGAGLAGTGELFF.

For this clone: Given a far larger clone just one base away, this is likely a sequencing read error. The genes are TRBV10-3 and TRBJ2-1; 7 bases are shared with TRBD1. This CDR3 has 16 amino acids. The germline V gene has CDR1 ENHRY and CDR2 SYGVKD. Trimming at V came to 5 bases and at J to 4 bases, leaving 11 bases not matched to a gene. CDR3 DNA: TGTGCCATCAGTCATTCCGGGACAGTGGATTACAATGAGCAGTTCTTC. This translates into CAISHSGTVDYNEQFF.

CDR3 coding DNA: TGTGCCTGGAGTAAAGACAGGAACACAGATACGCAGTATTTT. It translates to CAWSKDRNTDTQYF. The genes are TRBV30 and TRBJ2-3, with D possibly being TRBD1 (6 bases). Germline lookup yields CDR1 GTSNPN and CDR2 SVGIG (reference sequence). This CDR3 contains 14 residues. Trimming removed 2 bases at V and 2 bases at J, with 11 bases between. Full variable domain (outside the CDR3, taken from reference TRBV30 and TRBJ2-3): SQTIHQWPATLVQPVGSPLSLECTVEGTSNPNLYWYRQAAGRGLQLLFYSVGIGQISSEVPQNLSASRPQDRQFILSSKKLLLSDSGFYLCAWSKDRNTDTQYFGPGTRLTVL.

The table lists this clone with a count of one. The CDR3 DNA sequence: TGTGCCACAAGGGACAGGGGACGAGGTAGCAATCAGCCCCAGCATTTT. This gives the protein CATRDRGRGSNQPQHF. The V and J genes are TRBV10-3 and TRBJ1-5; 10 positions match TRBD1. The germline V gene encodes CDR1 ENHRY and CDR2 SYGVKD. This CDR3 has 16 amino acids. The V gene end was trimmed by 10 bases and the J gene end by 0 bases; junction bases not matched to a gene: 9.

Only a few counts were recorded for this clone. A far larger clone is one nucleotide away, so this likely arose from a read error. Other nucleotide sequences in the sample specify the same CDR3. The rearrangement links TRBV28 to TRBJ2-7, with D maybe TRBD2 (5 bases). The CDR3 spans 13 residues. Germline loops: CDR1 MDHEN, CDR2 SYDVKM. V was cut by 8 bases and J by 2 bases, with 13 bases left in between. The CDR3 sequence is CASGIGVAYEQYF. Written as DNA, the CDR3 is TGTGCCAGCGGTATCGGGGTGGCCTACGAGCAGTACTTC.

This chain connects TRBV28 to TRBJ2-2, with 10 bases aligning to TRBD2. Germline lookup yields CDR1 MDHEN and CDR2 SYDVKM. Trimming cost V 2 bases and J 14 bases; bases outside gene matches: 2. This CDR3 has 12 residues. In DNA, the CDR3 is TGTGCCAGCAGTTTACTAGCGGGAGTACTGTTTTTT. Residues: CASSLLAGVLFF. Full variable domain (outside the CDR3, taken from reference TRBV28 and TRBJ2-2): DVKVTQSSRYLVKRTGEKVFLECVQDMDHENMFWYRQDPGLGLRLIYFSYDVKMKEKGDIPEGYSVSREKKERFSLILESASTNQTSMYLCASSLLAGVLFFGEGSRLTVL.

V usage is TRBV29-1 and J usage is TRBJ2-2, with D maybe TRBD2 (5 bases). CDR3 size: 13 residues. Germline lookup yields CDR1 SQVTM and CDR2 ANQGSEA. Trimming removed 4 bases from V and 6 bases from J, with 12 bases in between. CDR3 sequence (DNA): TGCAGCGTTGTCGGCCAAGCGGCCGGGGAGCTGTTTTTT. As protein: CSVVGQAAGELFF.

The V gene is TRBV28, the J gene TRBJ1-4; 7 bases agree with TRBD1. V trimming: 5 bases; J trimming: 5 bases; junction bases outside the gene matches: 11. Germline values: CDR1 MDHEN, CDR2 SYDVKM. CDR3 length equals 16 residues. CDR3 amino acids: CASSHPPGQLNEKLFF. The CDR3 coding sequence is TGTGCCAGCAGTCACCCTCCGGGACAGCTAAATGAAAAACTGTTTTTT.

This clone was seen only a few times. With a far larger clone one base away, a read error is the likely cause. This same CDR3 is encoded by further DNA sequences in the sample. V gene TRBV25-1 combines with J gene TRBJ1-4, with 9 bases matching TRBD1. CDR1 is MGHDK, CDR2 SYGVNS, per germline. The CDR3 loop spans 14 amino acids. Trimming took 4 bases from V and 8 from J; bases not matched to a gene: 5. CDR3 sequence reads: CASSVGTGNEKLFF. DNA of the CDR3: TGTGCCAGCAGTGTCGGGACAGGGAACGAAAAACTGTTTTTT.

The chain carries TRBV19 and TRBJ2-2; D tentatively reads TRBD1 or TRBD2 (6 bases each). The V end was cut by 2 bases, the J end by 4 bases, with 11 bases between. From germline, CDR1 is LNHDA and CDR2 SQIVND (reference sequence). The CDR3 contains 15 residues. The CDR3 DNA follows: TGTGCCAGTAGTATAAGGGGGGTTATCACCGGGGAGCTGTTTTTT. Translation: CASSIRGVITGELFF.

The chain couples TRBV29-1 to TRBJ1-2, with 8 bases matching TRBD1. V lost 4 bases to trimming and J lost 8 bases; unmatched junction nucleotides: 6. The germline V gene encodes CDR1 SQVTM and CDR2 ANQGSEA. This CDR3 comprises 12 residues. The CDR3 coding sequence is TGCAGCGTTGGACAGGGGCTAGGAGGCTACACCTTC. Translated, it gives CSVGQGLGGYTF.